Listed below are T cell receptor beta chains from one sample, sequenced in a study of blood T cell repertoires in COVID-19. Data came from immunoSEQ multiplex PCR; TCRdb stores just in-frame clones and leaves some out. The sample shows roughly 160,000 clones, roughly nine tenths of them seen only once. Material for sequencing was PBMCs or T cells enriched from blood (not recorded which). All receptors come from a woman in her fifties or sixties who had recovered from COVID-19. CDR3s include the opening cysteine and the closing phenylalanine or tryptophan.

cdr3_length j_call v_call cdr3_aa
16 TRBJ2-3 TRBV30 CAWSRPGSGRTDTQYF
14 TRBJ1-5 TRBV10-3 CAISATGAMQPQHF
14 TRBJ2-2 TRBV11-1 CASSHRGNTGELFF
16 TRBJ1-1 TRBV7-7 CASRRDRGPPPSQAFF
14 TRBJ1-2 TRBV6-5 CASSSSEARNGYTF
15 TRBJ1-4 TRBV3-1/TRBV3-2 CASSSRGQGSEKLFF
18 TRBJ2-6 TRBV7-8 CASSGTGTGDSGANVLTF
18 TRBJ2-1 TRBV7-2 CASSGGLAGLSSYNEQFF
16 TRBJ2-2 TRBV6-5 CASSYLGRVDTGELFF
14 TRBJ1-5 TRBV28 CASRLTGMGQPQHF
11 TRBJ1-5 TRBV30 CAWEGQGSQHF
13 TRBJ1-1 TRBV30 CAWTGRGVTEAFF
16 TRBJ2-5 TRBV7-6 CASSQGQGDLQETQYF
15 TRBJ2-1 TRBV6-4 CASSPGAGTYNEQFF